A selection of T cell receptor beta chains follows, all from one sample in a study of T cell responses to AZD1222 COVID-19 vaccine. Only in-frame clones appear in the TCRdb table, and some are missing; sequencing was by immunoSEQ multiplex PCR. The sample has 90,000 to 150,000 clones, approximately 87% seen once. Sequenced here: peripheral blood, sampled on day 0 of AZD1222 vaccination. These receptors were collected from an adult in good health. The CDR3 runs from the conserved cysteine through the conserved F or W. D genes are given only for firm matches. Clone size is given for some rows only: seen once, a few or many times, or a class if the clone is expanded.

v_gene	j_gene	abundance	d_gene	CDR3aa	CDR3nt
TRBV14	TRBJ2-5	once	TRBD1	CASSLGTGGWETQYF	TGTGCCAGCAGCCTCGGGACAGGGGGCTGGGAGACCCAGTACTTC
TRBV19	TRBJ2-1	-	-	CASRTGVDYNEQFF	TGTGCCAGTCGGACGGGGGTGGACTACAATGAGCAGTTCTTC
TRBV18	TRBJ1-1	once	TRBD1	CASSPATGANTEAFF	TGTGCCAGCTCACCTGCCACAGGGGCGAACACTGAAGCTTTCTTT
TRBV6-1	TRBJ2-1	many	TRBD2	CVSGLAGRGEQFF	TGTGTGAGCGGCCTAGCGGGGAGGGGTGAGCAGTTCTTC
TRBV19	TRBJ1-5	-	-	CASSIIAVQPQHF	TGTGCCAGTAGTATTATAGCGGTTCAGCCCCAGCATTTT
TRBV6-5	TRBJ1-1	-	TRBD1	CASSYWGQANTEAFF	TGTGCCAGCAGTTACTGGGGACAGGCGAACACTGAAGCTTTCTTT
TRBV12-3/TRBV12-4	TRBJ1-2	-	-	CASSLENHYGYTF	TGTGCCAGCAGTTTAGAAAATCACTATGGCTACACCTTC
TRBV4-1	TRBJ1-1	-	TRBD1	CASNLQGGTEAFF	TGCGCCAGCAATTTGCAGGGGGGCACTGAAGCTTTCTTT
TRBV10-3	TRBJ1-3	-	-	CAISESNPRPSGNTIYF	TGTGCCATCAGTGAGTCGAACCCCCGCCCCTCTGGAAACACCATATATTTT
TRBV5-1	TRBJ2-1	-	-	CASSLGLGPEQFF	TGCGCCAGCAGCTTGGGACTGGGTCCCGAGCAGTTCTTC
TRBV4-2	TRBJ1-3	-	-	CASSLGAGGSGNTIYF	TGTGCCAGCAGTCTCGGGGCGGGGGGCTCTGGAAACACCATATATTTT
TRBV27	TRBJ1-1	-	TRBD1	CASSTGTGGHTEAFF	TGTGCCAGCAGTACCGGGACAGGGGGACATACTGAAGCTTTCTTT
TRBV19	TRBJ1-1	-	-	CASSIGAQGVLNTEAFF	TGTGCCAGTAGTATAGGAGCACAGGGAGTCCTGAACACTGAAGCTTTCTTT
TRBV6-5	TRBJ2-2	-	-	CASRSWGDTGELFF	TGTGCCAGCAGGTCTTGGGGGGACACCGGGGAGCTGTTTTTT
TRBV5-1	TRBJ1-6	-	-	CASSATLQGNNSPLHF	TGCGCCAGCAGCGCCACTCTACAGGGAAATAATTCACCCCTCCACTTT
TRBV19	TRBJ2-7	-	-	CASSRDSISYEQYF	TGTGCCAGTAGTAGAGACAGCATCTCCTACGAGCAGTACTTC
TRBV5-4	TRBJ1-1	-	-	CASSLAISVDTEAFF	TGTGCCAGCAGCTTGGCTATATCTGTGGACACTGAAGCTTTCTTT
TRBV19	TRBJ1-2	-	TRBD1	CASRRQGPYGYTF	TGTGCCAGTAGGAGACAGGGGCCCTATGGCTACACCTTC
TRBV19	TRBJ2-1	-	-	CATGSGPYNEQFF	TGTGCCACAGGATCAGGCCCCTACAATGAGCAGTTCTTC
TRBV3-1/TRBV3-2	TRBJ1-3	-	-	CASSQDYSSGNTIYF	TGTGCCAGCAGCCAAGATTACAGCTCTGGAAACACCATATATTTT
TRBV7-2	TRBJ1-2	-	-	CASSFLISAKDGYTF	TGTGCCAGCAGCTTTCTGATCTCTGCTAAAGATGGCTACACCTTC
TRBV6-5	TRBJ1-4	-	-	CASSYQRNEKLFF	TGTGCCAGCAGTTACCAACGAAATGAAAAACTGTTTTTT
TRBV9	TRBJ1-1	-	-	CASSVAGDGTEAFF	TGTGCCAGCAGCGTAGCAGGGGATGGCACTGAAGCTTTCTTT
TRBV12-5	TRBJ2-1	-	-	CASGLGSGEQFF	TGTGCTAGTGGTTTGGGAAGCGGGGAGCAGTTCTTC
TRBV12-3/TRBV12-4	TRBJ1-1	-	-	CASSPPGAEAFF	TGTGCCAGCAGTCCTCCGGGGGCGGAGGCTTTCTTT
TRBV7-9	TRBJ1-5	-	-	CASTGPGVDQPQHF	TGTGCCAGCACTGGGCCCGGGGTCGATCAGCCCCAGCATTTT
TRBV4-3	TRBJ2-6	-	-	CASSQDTGSGANVLTF	TGCGCCAGCAGCCAAGATACAGGCTCTGGGGCCAACGTCCTGACTTTC
TRBV15	TRBJ2-6	-	TRBD2	CATSRVRGTGANVLTF	TGTGCCACCAGCAGAGTGCGGGGGACTGGGGCCAACGTCCTGACTTTC
TRBV5-5	TRBJ1-1	-	-	CASSLILGDTEAFF	TGTGCCAGCAGCTTGATCTTGGGGGACACTGAAGCTTTCTTT
TRBV5-4	TRBJ2-7	-	-	CASSSHVFKGPSEREQYF	TGTGCCAGCAGCTCGCATGTGTTTAAGGGACCGTCGGAGAGGGAGCAGTACTTC
TRBV2	TRBJ1-1	-	TRBD1	CASSPQGITEAFF	TGTGCCAGCAGTCCACAGGGGATTACTGAAGCTTTCTTT
TRBV27	TRBJ1-2	-	-	CASSTQDGGFYGYTF	TGTGCCAGCAGTACGCAAGACGGGGGATTCTATGGCTACACCTTC
TRBV6-5	TRBJ2-5	-	TRBD1	CASKKSGQQETQYF	TGTGCCAGCAAAAAGTCGGGACAGCAAGAGACCCAGTACTTC
TRBV25-1	TRBJ1-2	once	-	CASSEPGYYGYTF	TGTGCCAGCAGTGAACCAGGGTACTATGGCTACACCTTC
TRBV4-2	TRBJ1-1	-	-	CASSQRVVGVGNTEAFF	TGTGCCAGCAGCCAACGGGTGGTTGGGGTTGGGAACACTGAAGCTTTCTTT
TRBV4-3	TRBJ1-2	once	TRBD1	CASSHRGHYGYTF	TGCGCCAGCAGCCACAGGGGGCACTATGGCTACACCTTC
TRBV19	TRBJ2-5	-	-	CASSAGTRRETQYF	TGTGCCAGTAGTGCTGGGACCCGCCGAGAGACCCAGTACTTC
TRBV27	TRBJ1-1	-	-	CASSFAWNTEAFF	TGTGCCAGCAGTTTTGCGTGGAACACTGAAGCTTTCTTT
TRBV29-1	TRBJ2-4	-	-	CSVGERPEKLAKNIQYF	TGCAGCGTTGGGGAGCGACCAGAAAAACTAGCCAAAAACATTCAGTACTTC
TRBV12-3/TRBV12-4	TRBJ1-2	few	-	CASSRYSYGYTF	TGTGCCAGCAGTAGATACAGCTATGGCTACACCTTC
TRBV9	TRBJ2-5	-	-	CASSVGQLETQYF	TGTGCCAGCAGCGTAGGACAGTTGGAGACCCAGTACTTC
TRBV9	TRBJ1-1	-	TRBD1	CASSVTGQAEAFF	TGTGCCAGCAGCGTAACTGGACAGGCTGAAGCTTTCTTT
TRBV19	TRBJ2-7	-	-	CASNAGAPYEQYF	TGTGCCAGTAACGCGGGGGCCCCCTACGAGCAGTACTTC
TRBV15	TRBJ1-5	-	TRBD1	CATSIRQGDQPQHF	TGTGCCACCAGCATTAGACAGGGCGATCAGCCCCAGCATTTT
TRBV7-3	TRBJ1-6	-	TRBD1	CASSRQGGNSPLHF	TGTGCCAGCAGCAGACAGGGTGGAAATTCACCCCTCCACTTT
TRBV19	TRBJ1-2	-	-	CASNPEGRYGYTF	TGTGCCAGTAACCCCGAGGGGAGATATGGCTACACCTTC
TRBV15	TRBJ1-1	-	-	CATSVKVNTEAFF	TGTGCCACCTCCGTGAAGGTGAACACTGAAGCTTTCTTT
TRBV6-6	TRBJ1-1	-	TRBD1	CASSRRTGASLNTEAFF	TGTGCCAGCAGTCGTCGGACAGGGGCATCCTTGAACACTGAAGCTTTCTTT
TRBV11-2	TRBJ1-1	-	-	CASSPGDGRAFPNTEAFF	TGTGCCAGCAGCCCAGGGGATGGCAGGGCCTTCCCGAACACTGAAGCTTTCTTT
TRBV6-5	TRBJ1-5	once	-	CASTKGAGSGQPQHF	TGTGCCAGCACCAAGGGAGCCGGCAGCGGTCAGCCCCAGCATTTT
TRBV18	TRBJ1-3	-	TRBD1	CASSPKAGTGKLAGNTIYF	TGTGCCAGCTCACCCAAGGCCGGGACAGGGAAGCTGGCTGGAAACACCATATATTTT
TRBV29-1	TRBJ1-3	-	-	CSAGSGITGNTIYF	TGCAGCGCGGGATCAGGGATTACTGGAAACACCATATATTTT
TRBV6-5	TRBJ2-7	-	-	CASRYTPGVDEQYF	TGTGCCAGCAGATATACCCCAGGGGTGGACGAGCAGTACTTC
TRBV5-4	TRBJ2-5	-	TRBD1	CASSTGQPGETQYF	TGTGCCAGCAGCACGGGACAGCCGGGAGAGACCCAGTACTTC
TRBV6-2/TRBV6-3	TRBJ1-1	once	-	CASSYSGTYTEAFF	TGTGCCAGCAGTTACTCAGGGACCTACACTGAAGCTTTCTTT